This record concerns one TCR beta chain sequence. The antigen is undetermined. The sample belongs to a study of cytomegalovirus exposure and HLA in healthy donors. PCR involved 60 Vbeta and 13 Jbeta primers. Method: immunoSEQ multiplex PCR; TCRdb's copy keeps in-frame clones and lacks some. There are about 160,000 clones in the sample; 79% occur only once, and 2% to 2.5% lies in the top ten. Notes on the study in general: Cytomegalovirus association was listed for 150 or so TCR beta chains. With high specificity and sensitivity, the classifier reportedly diagnosed cytomegalovirus status.

This CDR3 is built from 14 residues. Germline V lookup: CDR1 SNHLY, CDR2 FYNNEI. The ends were cut back, 6 bases at V and 2 bases at J, with 11 bases in the middle. The clonotype originates from a man aged 35-49 years in good health and CMV-seronegative. This chain joins TRBV2 and TRBJ2-1; D might be TRBD2 (5 bases). The sample was PBMCs. The CDR3 DNA reads TGTGCCAGCAGGCCTCCCGGGACCTACAATGAGCAGTTCTTC. It encodes CASRPPGTYNEQFF.